Detailed here is one T cell receptor beta chain. This clone was picked up a small number of times. The antigen it binds to is not known. No much larger clonotype is one base removed from it; base qualities were not supplied. The CDR3 runs 15 residues from the cysteine to the phenylalanine. The kept DNA is CDR3 alone, 45 bases in frame from the first base. Relative to germline, V is missing 4 bases and J is missing 2 bases, with 5 bases of the junction outside any gene match. The germline V gene (reference sequence) sets CDR1 to WNHNN and CDR2 to SYGVQD. The sample comes from a study of T cells in tumors after PD-1 blockade (dated by TCRdb to about 2019). About the investigation overall: Patients were excluded if they had prior checkpoint blockade, use of systemic immunosuppressants, or recent radiotherapy or other anti-cancer therapy within 4 weeks. Patients received pembrolizumab 200 mg every 3 weeks or cemiplimab 350 mg every 2 weeks. Ongoing daily vismodegib 150 mg was also given to a subset of patients during anti-PD-1 treatment. On average, peripheral blood samples yielded 36,536 unique clonotypes and 90,000 to 140,000 TCR templates (range about 22,000-290,000). Paired single-cell RNA and TCR sequencing was done in the study on site-matched tumors from patients with BCC or SCC, both before and after anti-PD-1 therapy. To compare clonotypes in blood and tumor, bulk TCR sequencing was done on roughly ten peripheral blood samples taken from roughly 5 patients. RECIST version 1.1 was the standard used to evaluate clinical response. The paper's findings and limits, for the study overall: The source of novel T cell clones was not identified, and lymphoid organs or rare unexpanded clones within the tumor or the tumor periphery could be included among the possible sources. About 39% of TCR clonotypes from the tumor were detected in blood, and certain novel exhausted tumor clones were present in blood collected before treatment, which suggests recruitment from the periphery.

Taken with the paper, the label for time point translates to: before anti-PD-1 therapy. For bulk TCRbeta sequencing, genomic DNA was extracted from tumor biopsies or peripheral blood, and input amounts ranged from roughly 600 ng to 6,500 ng. Every patient had histologically proven advanced or metastatic basal or squamous cell carcinoma and was a poor candidate for surgical resection. Of the 11 patients making up the basal cell carcinoma cohort, roughly eight underwent bulk tumor TCR sequencing. The immunoSEQ platform was used to carry out deep TCRbeta sequencing. The authors processed their data as follows. Only productive rearrangements were exported from the immunoSEQ Analyzer for downstream analysis. T cell phenotypes were assigned to bulk TCRbeta clonotypes by matching the clonotypes to single-cell RNA+TCR-seq clones with the same TCRbeta sequence. Clone enrichment in tumor was calculated as tumor frequency divided by PBMC frequency from bulk TCR sequencing. GLIPH was used to group TCRs into specificity groups, clusters of distinct TCRs likely recognizing common antigens via shared CDR3 motifs. TCRdb carries this immuneACCESS record with in-frame sequences only. Its versions omit some clonotypes, under half of them owing to an unresolved V gene in the studies checked, with the rest unexplained. That table gives V, J and clone size, and the DNA gave D and trimming. Within this sample are some 47,000 clones, with approximately 75% of them counted one time only. The ten largest make up 15% to 20% of the sample.

The receptor's source is a human donor with basal cell carcinoma. Sequenced material: PBMCs, taken before anti-PD-1 treatment. The sequence joins TRBV10-1 to TRBJ1-3; 7 junctional bases match TRBD1. The nucleotide sequence is TGCGCCAGCAGTGCCGTGACAGGGACTGGAAACACCATATATTTT. This translates into CASSAVTGTGNTIYF.